The 4 T cell receptor beta chains in this list originate from one sample, sequenced in a study of response to subunit inactivated influenza vaccine. TCRdb itself ran the RT-PCR reads through MiXCR, one entry per CDR3 protein. The sample has 590,000 or so distinct CDR3 sequences; 12% to 15% are singletons. The material was PBMCs from blood, obtained 14 days before vaccination. The receptors come from a man aged 50-59 years who received an inactivated influenza vaccine.

This clonotype showed up just a few times. The V gene is TRBV24-1, the J gene TRBJ2-1; TRBD1 matches 7 bases. Germline V lookup: CDR1 KGHDR, CDR2 SFDVKD. Trimming removed 2 bases from V and 7 bases from J; junction bases left unmatched: 13. The CDR3 covers 17 residues. The CDR3 loop is CATSDWAFVTGRNEQFF. The CDR3 DNA reads TGTGCCACCAGTGATTGGGCTTTTGTGACAGGGAGAAATGAGCAGTTCTTC.

The rearrangement uses TRBV7-1 and TRBJ2-2; possibly TRBD2 for D (6 bases). TRBV7-1 is marked as an open reading frame, function uncertain. The CDR3 consists of 23 residues. V shed 3 bases and J shed 0 bases, with 32 bases lying between them. The CDR3: CASSSKEGDWGRGWSTNTGELFF. As DNA, the CDR3 is TGTGCCAGCAGCTCCAAAGAAGGGGACTGGGGTCGGGGGTGGTCCACGAACACCGGGGAGCTGTTTTTT.

In this sample, this clonotype turned up a few times. The J gene is TRBJ2-3, the V gene TRBV9; TRBD1 might be the D (5 bases). V dropped 3 bases and J dropped 5 bases, with 13 bases sitting between them. This CDR3 contains 14 residues. Germline V lookup: CDR1 SGDLS, CDR2 YYNGEE. CDR3 region: CASSAYSQGDTQYF. CDR3 bases: TGTGCCAGCAGCGCGTATTCCCAGGGAGATACGCAGTATTTT.

This rearrangement joins TRBV5-1 to TRBJ2-2; no clear D gene. V was trimmed by 5 bases and J by 0 bases, leaving 11 bases between them. CDR1 and CDR2 (germline): SGHRS, YFSETQ. CDR3 length: 15 residues. This chain's CDR3 is CASRTNSANTGELFF. CDR3 nucleotide sequence: TGCGCCAGCAGAACGAATTCCGCGAACACCGGGGAGCTGTTTTTT.